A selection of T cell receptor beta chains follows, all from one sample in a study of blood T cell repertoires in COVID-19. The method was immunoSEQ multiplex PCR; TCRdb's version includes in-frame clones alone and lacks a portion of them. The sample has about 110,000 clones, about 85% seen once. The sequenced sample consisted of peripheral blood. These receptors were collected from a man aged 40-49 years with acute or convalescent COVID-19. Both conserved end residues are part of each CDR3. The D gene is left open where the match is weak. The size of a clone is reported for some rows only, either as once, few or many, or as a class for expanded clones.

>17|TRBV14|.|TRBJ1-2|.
CASSLRFLLTGNYGYTF
TGTGCCAGCAGCCTACGATTTTTACTGACAGGAAACTATGGCTACACCTTC
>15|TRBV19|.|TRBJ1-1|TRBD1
CASSPQGAPGTEAFF
TGTGCCAGTAGTCCCCAGGGGGCGCCGGGCACTGAAGCTTTCTTT
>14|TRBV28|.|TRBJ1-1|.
CASSFQGMNTEAFF
TGTGCCAGCAGTTTTCAGGGGATGAACACTGAAGCTTTCTTT
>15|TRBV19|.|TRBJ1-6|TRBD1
CASSIGDGTVSPLHF
TGTGCCAGTAGTATAGGGGATGGGACAGTCTCACCCCTCCACTTT
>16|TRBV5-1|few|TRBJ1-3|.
CASSSRRGISGNTIYF
TGCGCCAGCAGCTCCCGACGGGGGATCTCTGGAAACACCATATATTTT
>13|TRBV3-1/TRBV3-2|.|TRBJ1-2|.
CASSHPTVGGYTF
TGTGCCAGCAGCCACCCGACAGTCGGTGGCTACACCTTC
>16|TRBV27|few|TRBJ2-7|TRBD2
CASSLFVPSGGYEQYF
TGTGCCAGCAGTTTATTCGTCCCTAGCGGGGGATACGAGCAGTACTTC
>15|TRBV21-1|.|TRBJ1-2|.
CASGGGFTELGGYTF
TGTGCCAGCGGTGGGGGCTTCACAGAGTTGGGTGGCTACACCTTC
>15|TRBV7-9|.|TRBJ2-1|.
CASSSSSSSYNEQFF
TGTGCCAGCAGCTCCTCGTCTAGCTCCTACAATGAGCAGTTCTTC
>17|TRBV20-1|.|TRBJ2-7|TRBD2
CSASPTRGRGAAYEQYF
TGCAGTGCTAGTCCTACCCGCGGGCGGGGGGCAGCGTACGAGCAGTACTTC
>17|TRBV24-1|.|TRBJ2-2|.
CATSDGTGEINTGELFF
TGTGCCACCAGTGATGGGACGGGGGAGATTAACACCGGGGAGCTGTTTTTT
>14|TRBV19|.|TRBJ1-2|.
CASSIGTTNYGYTF
TGTGCCAGTAGTATAGGGACAACTAACTATGGCTACACCTTC
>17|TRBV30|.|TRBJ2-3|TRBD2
CAWSVAASGVLTDTQYF
TGTGCCTGGAGTGTAGCCGCTAGCGGGGTTCTCACAGATACGCAGTATTTT
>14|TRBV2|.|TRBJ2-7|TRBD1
CASSEDRGMAEQYF
TGTGCCAGCAGTGAGGACAGGGGTATGGCCGAGCAGTACTTC
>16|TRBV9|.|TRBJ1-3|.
CASSVGGGLSGNTIYF
TGTGCCAGCAGCGTAGGTGGAGGCCTCTCTGGAAACACCATATATTTT
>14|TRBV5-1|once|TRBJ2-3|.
CASSDSDSTDTQYF
TGCGCCAGCAGCGACAGCGATAGCACAGATACGCAGTATTTT
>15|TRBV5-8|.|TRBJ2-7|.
CASSPRLLPSYEQYF
TGTGCCAGCAGCCCCCGACTCTTGCCATCCTACGAGCAGTACTTC
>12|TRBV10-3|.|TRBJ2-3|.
CATGPSGNTQYF
TGTGCCACCGGCCCCTCGGGAAATACGCAGTATTTT
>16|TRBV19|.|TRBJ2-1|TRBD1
CASSFSRTGVDNEQFF
TGTGCCAGTAGTTTCTCCCGGACAGGGGTAGACAATGAGCAGTTCTTC
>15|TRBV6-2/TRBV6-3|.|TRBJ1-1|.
CASSRPGQLNTEAFF
TGTGCCAGCAGTAGACCCGGACAGCTGAACACTGAAGCTTTCTTT
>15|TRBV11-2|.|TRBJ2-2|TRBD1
CASRTPGQGTGELFF
TGTGCCAGCAGGACTCCGGGACAGGGCACCGGGGAGCTGTTTTTT
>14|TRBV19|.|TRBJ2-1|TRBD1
CASSTGGYGGEQFF
TGTGCCAGTAGTACAGGGGGCTACGGAGGTGAGCAGTTCTTC
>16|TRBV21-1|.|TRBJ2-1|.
CASSKARDRGLGEQFF
TGTGCCAGCAGCAAAGCGCGGGACAGGGGGCTCGGTGAGCAGTTCTTC
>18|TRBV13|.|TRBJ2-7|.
CASSLGGGMTGWSYEQYF
TGTGCCAGCAGCCTGGGTGGGGGGATGACAGGGTGGTCCTACGAGCAGTACTTC
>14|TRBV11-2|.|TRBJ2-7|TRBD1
CASSLGQGFYEQYF
TGTGCCAGCAGCTTGGGACAGGGGTTCTACGAGCAGTACTTC
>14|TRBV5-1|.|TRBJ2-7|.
CASSLAGNYYEQYF
TGCGCCAGCAGCTTAGCAGGGAATTACTACGAGCAGTACTTC
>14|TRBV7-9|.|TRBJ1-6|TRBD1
CASSSRTGASPLHF
TGTGCCAGCAGCTCTAGGACAGGAGCGTCACCCCTCCACTTT
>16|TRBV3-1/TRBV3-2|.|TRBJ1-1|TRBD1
CASSPLGRGGYTEAFF
TGTGCCAGCAGCCCCCTCGGTAGAGGGGGCTACACTGAAGCTTTCTTT
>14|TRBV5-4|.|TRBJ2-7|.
CASSLNYSPYEQYF
TGTGCCAGCAGCTTGAATTATAGCCCCTACGAGCAGTACTTC
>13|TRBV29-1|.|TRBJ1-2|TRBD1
CSADRDRGYGYTF
TGCAGCGCCGATAGGGACAGGGGTTATGGCTACACCTTC
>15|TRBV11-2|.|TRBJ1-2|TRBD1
CASSRRGQGAGGYTF
TGTGCCAGCAGTCGGCGGGGACAGGGGGCTGGTGGCTACACCTTC
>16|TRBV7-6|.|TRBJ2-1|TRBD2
CASSLAPRGDYNEQFF
TGTGCCAGCAGCTTAGCCCCGCGGGGGGACTACAATGAGCAGTTCTTC
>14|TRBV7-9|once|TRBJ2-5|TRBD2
CASSLLAVGGTQYF
TGTGCCAGCAGCTTACTAGCGGTTGGCGGGACCCAGTACTTC
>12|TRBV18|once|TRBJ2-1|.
CASSQQGPEQFF
TGTGCCAGCTCACAACAGGGACCTGAGCAGTTCTTC
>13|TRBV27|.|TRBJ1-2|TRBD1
CASADRGGYGYTF
TGTGCCAGCGCTGACAGGGGGGGGTATGGCTACACCTTC
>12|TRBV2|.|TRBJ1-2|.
CASGANNYGYTF
TGTGCCAGCGGAGCGAATAACTATGGCTACACCTTC
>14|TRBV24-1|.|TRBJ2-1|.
CATSDISGLREQFF
TGTGCCACCAGTGACATCTCAGGGTTGAGGGAGCAGTTCTTC
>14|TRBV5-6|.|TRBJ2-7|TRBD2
CASAASGGPVEQYF
TGTGCCAGCGCTGCCAGCGGGGGGCCGGTCGAGCAGTACTTC
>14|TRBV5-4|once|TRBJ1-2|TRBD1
CASSLGTGAYGYTF
TGTGCCAGCAGCCTTGGGACAGGAGCCTATGGCTACACCTTC
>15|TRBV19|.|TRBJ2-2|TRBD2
CASSIMTSGGRGLFF
TGTGCCAGTAGTATAATGACTAGCGGGGGCCGGGGGCTGTTTTTT
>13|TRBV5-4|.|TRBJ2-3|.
CASSERGTDTQYF
TGTGCCAGCTCGGAGAGGGGCACAGATACGCAGTATTTT
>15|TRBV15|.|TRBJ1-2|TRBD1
CATSRARQGAYGYTF
TGTGCCACCAGCCGGGCCCGACAGGGTGCCTATGGCTACACCTTC
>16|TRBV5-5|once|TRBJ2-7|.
CASSLKRQASLYEQYF
TGTGCCAGCAGCTTGAAGAGACAGGCCTCTCTCTACGAGCAGTACTTC
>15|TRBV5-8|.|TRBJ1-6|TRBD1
CASTRRAGGNSPLHF
TGTGCCAGCACCCGGAGGGCAGGGGGCAATTCACCCCTCCACTTT
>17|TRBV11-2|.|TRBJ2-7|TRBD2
CASSLGLAGDSSYEQYF
TGTGCCAGCAGCTTGGGACTAGCGGGGGATAGCTCCTACGAGCAGTACTTC
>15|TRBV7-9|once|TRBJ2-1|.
CASSPFGQSYNEQFF
TGTGCCAGCAGCCCCTTCGGACAATCATACAATGAGCAGTTCTTC
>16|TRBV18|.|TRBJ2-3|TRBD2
CASSLFGGTSTDTQYF
TGTGCCAGCTCACTTTTCGGGGGGACTAGCACAGATACGCAGTATTTT
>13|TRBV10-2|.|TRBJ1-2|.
CASSGHLNYGYTF
TGCGCCAGCAGTGGACACCTTAACTATGGCTACACCTTC
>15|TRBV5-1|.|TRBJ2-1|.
CASSLVGGAGNEQFF
TGCGCCAGCAGCTTGGTCGGCGGGGCCGGCAATGAGCAGTTCTTC
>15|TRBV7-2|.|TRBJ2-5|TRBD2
CASSFGTSGVQTQYF
TGTGCCAGCAGCTTTGGGACTAGCGGGGTTCAGACCCAGTACTTC
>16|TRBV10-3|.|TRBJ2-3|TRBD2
CAISGGTSGGGDTQYF
TGTGCCATCAGTGGTGGGACTAGCGGGGGAGGTGATACGCAGTATTTT
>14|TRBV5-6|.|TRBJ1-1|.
CASRKQGAYTEAFF
TGTGCCAGCAGAAAACAGGGAGCGTACACTGAAGCTTTCTTT
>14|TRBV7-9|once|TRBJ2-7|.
CASSLGGGKLEQYF
TGTGCCAGCAGCTTAGGAGGCGGAAAACTCGAGCAGTACTTC
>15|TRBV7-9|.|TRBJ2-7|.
CASSMNRDNSYEQYF
TGTGCCAGCAGCATGAACCGGGACAACTCCTACGAGCAGTACTTC
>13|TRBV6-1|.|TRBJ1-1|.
CASSRKENTEAFF
TGTGCCAGCAGCAGGAAGGAGAACACTGAAGCTTTCTTT